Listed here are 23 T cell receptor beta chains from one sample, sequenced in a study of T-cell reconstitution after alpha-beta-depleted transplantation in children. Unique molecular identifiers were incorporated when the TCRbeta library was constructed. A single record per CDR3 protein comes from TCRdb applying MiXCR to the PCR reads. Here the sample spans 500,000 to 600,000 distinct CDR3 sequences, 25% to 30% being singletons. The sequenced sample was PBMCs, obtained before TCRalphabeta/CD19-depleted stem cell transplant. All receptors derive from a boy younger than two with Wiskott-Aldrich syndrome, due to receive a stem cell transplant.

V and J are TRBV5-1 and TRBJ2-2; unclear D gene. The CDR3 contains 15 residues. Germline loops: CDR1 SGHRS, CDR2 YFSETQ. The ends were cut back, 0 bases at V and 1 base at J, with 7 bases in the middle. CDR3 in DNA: TGCGCCAGCAGCTTGGTCTCCAGGAACACCGGGGAGCTGTTTTTT. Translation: CASSLVSRNTGELFF.

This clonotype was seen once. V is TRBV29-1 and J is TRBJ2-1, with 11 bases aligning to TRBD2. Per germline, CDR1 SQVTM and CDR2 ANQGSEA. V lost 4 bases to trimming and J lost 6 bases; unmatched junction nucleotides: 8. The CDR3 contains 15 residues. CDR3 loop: CSVGDLAGGGNEQFF. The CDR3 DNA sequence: TGCAGCGTTGGGGACCTAGCGGGAGGCGGCAATGAGCAGTTCTTC.

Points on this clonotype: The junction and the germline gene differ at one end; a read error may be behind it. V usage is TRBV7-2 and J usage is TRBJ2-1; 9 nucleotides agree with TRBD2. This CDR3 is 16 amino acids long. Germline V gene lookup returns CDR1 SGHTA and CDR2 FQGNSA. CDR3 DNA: TGTGCCAGCAGCTTTACCGGGACTAGCCTTTACAATGACCAGTTCTTC. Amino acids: CASSFTGTSLYNDQFF.

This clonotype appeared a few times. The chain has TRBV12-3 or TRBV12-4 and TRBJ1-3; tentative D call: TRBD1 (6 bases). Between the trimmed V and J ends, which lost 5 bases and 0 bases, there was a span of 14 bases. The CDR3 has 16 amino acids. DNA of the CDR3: TGTGCCAGCAGTGTAACGGGACATCGCTCTGGAAACACCATATATTTT. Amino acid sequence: CASSVTGHRSGNTIYF.

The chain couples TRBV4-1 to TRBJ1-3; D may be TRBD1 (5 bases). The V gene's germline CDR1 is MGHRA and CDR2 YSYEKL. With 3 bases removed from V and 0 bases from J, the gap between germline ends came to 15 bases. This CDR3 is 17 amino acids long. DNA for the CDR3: TGCGCCAGCAGCCATAGATTAGGGACCGACTCTGGAAACACCATATATTTT. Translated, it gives CASSHRLGTDSGNTIYF.

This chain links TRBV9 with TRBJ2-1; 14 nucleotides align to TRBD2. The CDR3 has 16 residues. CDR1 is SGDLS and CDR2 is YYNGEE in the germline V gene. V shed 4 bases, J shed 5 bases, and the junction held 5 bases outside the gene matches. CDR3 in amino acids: CASSIGLAGGHNEQFF. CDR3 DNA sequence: TGTGCCAGCAGCATAGGACTAGCGGGAGGACACAATGAGCAGTTCTTC.

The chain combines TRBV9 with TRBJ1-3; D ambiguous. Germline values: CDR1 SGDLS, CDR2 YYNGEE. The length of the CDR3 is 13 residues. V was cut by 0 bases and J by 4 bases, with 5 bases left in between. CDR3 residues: CASSVVPGNTIYF. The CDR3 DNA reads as TGTGCCAGCAGCGTAGTCCCGGGAAACACCATATATTTT.

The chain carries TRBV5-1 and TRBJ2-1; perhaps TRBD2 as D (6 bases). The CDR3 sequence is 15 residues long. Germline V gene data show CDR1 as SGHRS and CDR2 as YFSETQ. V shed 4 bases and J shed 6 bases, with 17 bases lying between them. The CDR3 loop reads CASSVPGLPFNEQFF. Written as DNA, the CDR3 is TGCGCCAGCAGCGTACCGGGACTGCCTTTCAATGAGCAGTTCTTC.

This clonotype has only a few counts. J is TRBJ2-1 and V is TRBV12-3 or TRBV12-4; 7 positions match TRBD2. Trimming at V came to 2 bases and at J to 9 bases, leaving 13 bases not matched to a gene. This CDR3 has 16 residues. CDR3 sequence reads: CASSLRAGTSTGEQFF. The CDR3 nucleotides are TGTGCCAGCAGTTTACGAGCGGGAACTAGTACCGGTGAGCAGTTCTTC.

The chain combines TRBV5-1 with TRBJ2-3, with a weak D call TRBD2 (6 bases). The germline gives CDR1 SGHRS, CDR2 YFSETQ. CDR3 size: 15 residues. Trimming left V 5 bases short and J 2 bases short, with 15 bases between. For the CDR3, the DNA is TGCGCCAGCAGACCCTTAGCGGAATCCACAGATACGCAGTATTTT. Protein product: CASRPLAESTDTQYF.

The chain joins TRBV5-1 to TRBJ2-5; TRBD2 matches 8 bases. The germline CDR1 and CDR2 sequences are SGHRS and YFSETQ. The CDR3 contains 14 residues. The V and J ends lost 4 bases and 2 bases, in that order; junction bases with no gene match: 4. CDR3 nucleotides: TGCGCCAGCAGCCCGGGACTAGGACAAGAGACCCAGTACTTC. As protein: CASSPGLGQETQYF.

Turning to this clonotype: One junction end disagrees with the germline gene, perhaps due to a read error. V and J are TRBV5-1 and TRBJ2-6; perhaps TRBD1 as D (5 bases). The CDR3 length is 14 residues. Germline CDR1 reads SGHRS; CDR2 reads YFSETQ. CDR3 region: CASSLSGGANGLTF. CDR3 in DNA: TGCGCCAGCAGCTTGAGTGGTGGGGCCAACGGCCTGACTTTC.

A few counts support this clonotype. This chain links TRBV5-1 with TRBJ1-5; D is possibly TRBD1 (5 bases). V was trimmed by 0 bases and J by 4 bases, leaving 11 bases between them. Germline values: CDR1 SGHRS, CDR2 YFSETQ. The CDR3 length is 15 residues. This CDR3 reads CASSLAGTGNQPQHF. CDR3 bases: TGCGCCAGCAGCTTGGCCGGGACCGGGAATCAGCCCCAGCATTTT.

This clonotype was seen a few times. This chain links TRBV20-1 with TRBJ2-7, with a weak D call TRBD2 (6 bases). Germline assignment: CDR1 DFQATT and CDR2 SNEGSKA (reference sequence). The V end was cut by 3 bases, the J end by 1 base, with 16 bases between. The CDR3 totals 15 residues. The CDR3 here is CSASPQGLRSYEQYF. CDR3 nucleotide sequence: TGCAGTGCTAGCCCGCAGGGACTGCGGTCCTACGAGCAGTACTTC.

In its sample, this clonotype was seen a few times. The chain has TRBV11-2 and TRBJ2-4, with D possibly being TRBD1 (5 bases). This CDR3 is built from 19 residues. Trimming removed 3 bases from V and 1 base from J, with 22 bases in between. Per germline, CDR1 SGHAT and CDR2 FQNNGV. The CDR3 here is CASSLVGVHALGAKNIQYF. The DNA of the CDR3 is TGTGCCAGCAGCTTGGTAGGGGTACACGCCCTAGGGGCCAAAAACATTCAGTACTTC. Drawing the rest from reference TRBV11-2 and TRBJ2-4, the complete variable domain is EAGVAQSPRYKIIEKRQSVAFWCNPISGHATLYWYQQILGQGPKLLIQFQNNGVVDDSQLPKDRFSAERLKGVDSTLKIQPAKLEDSAVYLCASSLVGVHALGAKNIQYFGAGTRLSVL.

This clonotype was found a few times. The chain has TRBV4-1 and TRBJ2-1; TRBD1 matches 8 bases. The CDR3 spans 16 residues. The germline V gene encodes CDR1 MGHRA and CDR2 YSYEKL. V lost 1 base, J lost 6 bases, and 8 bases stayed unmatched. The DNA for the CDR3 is TGCGCCAGCAGCCAAGGGTTACAGGGGGGTCCCAATGAGCAGTTCTTC. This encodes CASSQGLQGGPNEQFF.

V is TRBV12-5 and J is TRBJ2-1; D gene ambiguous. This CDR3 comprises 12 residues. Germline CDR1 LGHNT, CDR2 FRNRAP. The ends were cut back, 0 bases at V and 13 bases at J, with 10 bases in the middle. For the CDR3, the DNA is TGTGCTAGTGGTTTGGTACCCGAAAAACAGTTCTTC. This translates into CASGLVPEKQFF.

The CDR3 loop reads CASSLELVVDTQYF. In nucleotides, the CDR3 is TGTGCCAGCAGCTTAGAACTAGTCGTAGATACGCAGTATTTT. This sequence joins TRBV7-8 and TRBJ2-3; tentative D call: TRBD2 (5 bases). From germline, CDR1 is SGHVS and CDR2 FQNEAQ. This CDR3 is 14 amino acids long. V lost 1 base and J lost 5, with 10 bases in between. The full variable domain, with the rest looked up from reference TRBV7-8 and TRBJ2-3, is GAGVSQSPRYKVAKRGQDVALRCDPISGHVSLFWYQQALGQGPEFLTYFQNEAQLDKSGLPSDRFFAERPEGSVSTLKIQRTQQEDSAVYLCASSLELVVDTQYFGPGTRLTVL.

The chain's CDR3 is CASSRGGISWDTQYF. In nucleotides, the CDR3 is TGTGCCAGCAGTCGAGGGGGGATTTCTTGGGATACGCAGTATTTT. This chain links TRBV2 with TRBJ2-3; D is perhaps TRBD1 or TRBD2 (6 bases each). CDR3 length: 15 residues. Looked up from germline, CDR1 is SNHLY and CDR2 is FYNNEI. V gave up 5 bases and J gave up 6 bases, with 18 bases separating them.

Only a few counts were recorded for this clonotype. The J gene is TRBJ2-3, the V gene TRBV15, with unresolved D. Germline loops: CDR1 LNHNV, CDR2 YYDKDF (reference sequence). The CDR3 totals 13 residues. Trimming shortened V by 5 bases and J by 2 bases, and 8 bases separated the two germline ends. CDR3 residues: CATSGDSTDTQYF. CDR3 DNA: TGTGCCACCAGCGGCGATTCCACAGATACGCAGTATTTT.

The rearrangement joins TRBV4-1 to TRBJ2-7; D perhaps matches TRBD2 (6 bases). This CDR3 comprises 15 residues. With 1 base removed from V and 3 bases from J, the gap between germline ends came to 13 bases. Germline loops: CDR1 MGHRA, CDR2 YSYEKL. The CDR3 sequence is CASSQGISGDYEQYF. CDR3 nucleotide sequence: TGCGCCAGCAGCCAAGGAATCTCGGGGGACTACGAGCAGTACTTC.

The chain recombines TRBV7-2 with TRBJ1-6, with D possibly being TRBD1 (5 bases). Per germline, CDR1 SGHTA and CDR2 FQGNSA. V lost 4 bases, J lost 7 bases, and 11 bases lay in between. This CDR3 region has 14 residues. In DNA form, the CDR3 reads TGTGCCAGCAGCTACAGGAGTGGCAATTCACCCCTCCACTTT. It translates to CASSYRSGNSPLHF.

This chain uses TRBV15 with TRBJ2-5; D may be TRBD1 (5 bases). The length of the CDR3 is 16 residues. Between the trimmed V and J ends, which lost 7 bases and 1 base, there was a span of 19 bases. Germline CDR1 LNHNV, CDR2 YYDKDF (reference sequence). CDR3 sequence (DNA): TGTGCCACCACTACGACCGGTGGAGACAGCCAAGAGACCCAGTACTTC. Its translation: CATTTTGGDSQETQYF.